This record looks at one T cell receptor beta chain sequence and its context. The data stem from a study of blood T cell repertoires in COVID-19. The germline CDR1 and CDR2 sequences are KGHSH and LQKENI. The CDR3 totals 15 residues. V dropped 4 bases and J dropped 7; count of bases not matched to a gene: 12. The method was immunoSEQ multiplex PCR; TCRdb's version includes in-frame clones alone and lacks a portion of them. The table shows some 69,000 clones, with approximately 79% occurring only once. This receptor was obtained from a man in his 60s with acute or convalescent COVID-19. The sequenced sample was peripheral blood. The chain recombines TRBV18 with TRBJ2-7; 8 bases are shared with TRBD1. This chain's CDR3 is CASSRPGQVDWEQYF. The CDR3 nucleotides are TGTGCCAGCTCACGACCGGGACAGGTTGATTGGGAGCAGTACTTC.